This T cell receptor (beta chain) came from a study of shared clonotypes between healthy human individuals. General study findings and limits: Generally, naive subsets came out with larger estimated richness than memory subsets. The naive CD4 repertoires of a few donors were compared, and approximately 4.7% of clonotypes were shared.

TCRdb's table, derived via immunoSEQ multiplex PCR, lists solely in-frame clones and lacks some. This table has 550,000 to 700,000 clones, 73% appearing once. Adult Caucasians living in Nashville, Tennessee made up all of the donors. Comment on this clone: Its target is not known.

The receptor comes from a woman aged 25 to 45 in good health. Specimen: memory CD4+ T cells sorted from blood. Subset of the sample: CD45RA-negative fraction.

The CDR3 loop reads CASSLELVGIGYNEQFF. For the CDR3, the DNA is TGTGCCAGCAGCTTAGAACTAGTGGGAATTGGGTACAATGAGCAGTTCTTC. The gene calls are TRBV7-9 and TRBJ2-1, with a possible D match to TRBD2 (5 bases). Germline CDR1 and CDR2: SEHNR and FQNEAQ (reference sequence). CDR3 length: 17 amino acids. Deletions cut 1 base from V and 4 bases from J, with 17 bases between.